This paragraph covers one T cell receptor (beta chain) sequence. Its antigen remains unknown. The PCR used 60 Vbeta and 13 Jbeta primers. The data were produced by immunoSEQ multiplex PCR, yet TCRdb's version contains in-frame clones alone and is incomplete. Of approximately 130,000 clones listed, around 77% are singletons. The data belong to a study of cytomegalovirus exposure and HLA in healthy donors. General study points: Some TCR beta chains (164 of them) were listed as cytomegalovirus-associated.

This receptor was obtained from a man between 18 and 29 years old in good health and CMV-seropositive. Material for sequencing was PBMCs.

The CDR3 DNA follows: TGTGCCAGCAGCACCCAGACAGGGTGGCGTGAAAAACTGTTTTTT. This sequence encodes CASSTQTGWREKLFF. The chain carries TRBV11-2 and TRBJ1-4; 7 bases map to TRBD1. The CDR3 has 15 amino acids. Trimming cost V 5 bases and J 7 bases; bases outside gene matches: 10. Germline V gene data show CDR1 as SGHAT and CDR2 as FQNNGV.